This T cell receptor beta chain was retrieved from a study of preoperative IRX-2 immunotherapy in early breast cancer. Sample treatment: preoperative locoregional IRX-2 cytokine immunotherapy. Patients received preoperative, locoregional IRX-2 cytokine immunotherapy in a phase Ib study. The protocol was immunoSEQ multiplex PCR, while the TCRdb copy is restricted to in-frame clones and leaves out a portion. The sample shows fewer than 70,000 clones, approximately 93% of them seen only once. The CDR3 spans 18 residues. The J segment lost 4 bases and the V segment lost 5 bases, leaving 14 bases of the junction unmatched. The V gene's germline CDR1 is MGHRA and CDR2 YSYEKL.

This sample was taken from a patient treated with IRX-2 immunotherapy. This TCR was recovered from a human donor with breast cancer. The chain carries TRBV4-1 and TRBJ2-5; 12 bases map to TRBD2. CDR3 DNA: TGCGCCAGCAGCTACCGAATCCTGACTAGCGGGAGAGTAGAGACCCAGTACTTC. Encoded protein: CASSYRILTSGRVETQYF.